This TCR beta chain was documented in a study of T-cell reconstitution after alpha-beta-depleted transplantation in children. In the case of this clonotype: The antigen is unknown.

As it was prepared, the TCRbeta library received unique molecular identifiers. Via MiXCR, TCRdb re-called the PCR reads, giving one row per CDR3 protein. The profile shows fewer than 550,000 distinct CDR3 sequences, 15% to 20% of them singletons. Trimming took off 0 bases at V and 7 bases at J, with 14 bases between the two ends. Germline V gives CDR1 SGDLS, CDR2 YYNGEE. The CDR3 covers 15 residues. Overall study results and limits: One year after transplant, T-cell counts and diversity came mostly from newly produced T cells.

This sequence joins TRBV9 and TRBJ2-1, with D possibly TRBD2 on 6 matching bases. Sample: PBMCs, mostly from graft donor cells, taken 360 days after TCRalphabeta/CD19-depleted stem cell transplant. The source of this sequence is a boy younger than two who had a stem cell transplant for Wiskott-Aldrich syndrome, so the T cells may come from the graft donor. CDR3 sequence: CASSVVAGRRNEQFF. CDR3 coding DNA: TGTGCCAGCAGCGTAGTGGCAGGGAGGAGGAATGAGCAGTTCTTC.